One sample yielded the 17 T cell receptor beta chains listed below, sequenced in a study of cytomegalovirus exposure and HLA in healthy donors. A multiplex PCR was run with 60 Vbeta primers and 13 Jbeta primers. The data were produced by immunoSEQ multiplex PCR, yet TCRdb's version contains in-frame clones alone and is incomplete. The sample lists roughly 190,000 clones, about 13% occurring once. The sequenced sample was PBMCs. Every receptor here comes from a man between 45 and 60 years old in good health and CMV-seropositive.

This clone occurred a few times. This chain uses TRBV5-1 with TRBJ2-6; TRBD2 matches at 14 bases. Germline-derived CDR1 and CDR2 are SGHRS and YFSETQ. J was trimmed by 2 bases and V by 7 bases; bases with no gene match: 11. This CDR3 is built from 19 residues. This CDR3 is CASSPRTSGGSTGANVLTF. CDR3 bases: TGCGCCAGCTCTCCGAGGACTAGCGGGGGGAGTACTGGGGCCAACGTCCTGACTTTC.

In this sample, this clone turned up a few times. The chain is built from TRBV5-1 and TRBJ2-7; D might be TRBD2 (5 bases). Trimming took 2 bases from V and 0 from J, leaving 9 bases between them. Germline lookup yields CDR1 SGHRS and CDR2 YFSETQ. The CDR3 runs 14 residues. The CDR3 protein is CASSFEGSSYEQYF. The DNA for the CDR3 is TGCGCCAGCAGCTTTGAAGGGAGCTCCTACGAGCAGTACTTC.

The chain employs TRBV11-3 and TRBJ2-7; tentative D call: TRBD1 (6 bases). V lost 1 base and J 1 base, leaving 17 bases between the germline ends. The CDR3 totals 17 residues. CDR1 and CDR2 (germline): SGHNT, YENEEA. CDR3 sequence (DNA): TGTGCCAGCAGCTTAGTGCCGGGGACACTACTTTCCTACGAGCAGTACTTC. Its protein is CASSLVPGTLLSYEQYF.

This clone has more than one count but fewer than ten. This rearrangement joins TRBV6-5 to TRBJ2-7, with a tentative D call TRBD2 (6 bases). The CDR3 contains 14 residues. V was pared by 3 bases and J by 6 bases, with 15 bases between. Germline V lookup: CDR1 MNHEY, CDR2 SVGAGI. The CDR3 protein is CASSYSTSKGEQYF. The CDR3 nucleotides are TGTGCCAGCAGTTATTCTACTAGCAAGGGCGAGCAGTACTTC.

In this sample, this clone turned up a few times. The CDR3 region has the DNA TGTGCCAGCTCAAGACCGCAGGGCGTGAAGGACGAGCAGTACTTC. It encodes CASSRPQGVKDEQYF. The chain carries TRBV2 and TRBJ2-7; possibly TRBD1 for D (5 bases). Trimming removed 8 bases at V and 5 bases at J, with 22 bases between. The CDR3 covers 15 residues. CDR1 is SNHLY and CDR2 is FYNNEI in the germline V gene.

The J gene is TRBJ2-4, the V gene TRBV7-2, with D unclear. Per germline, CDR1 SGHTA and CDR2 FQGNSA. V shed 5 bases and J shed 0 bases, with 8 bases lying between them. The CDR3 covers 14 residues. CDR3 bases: TGTGCCAGCAGCACTCAGGTAGCCAAAAACATTCAGTACTTC. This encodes CASSTQVAKNIQYF.

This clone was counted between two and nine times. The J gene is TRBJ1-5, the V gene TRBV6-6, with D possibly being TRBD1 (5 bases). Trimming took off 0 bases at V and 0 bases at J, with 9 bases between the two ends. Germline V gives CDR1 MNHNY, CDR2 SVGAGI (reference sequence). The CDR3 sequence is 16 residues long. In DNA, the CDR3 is TGTGCCAGCAGTTACTCCGGACAAAATAGCAATCAGCCCCAGCATTTT. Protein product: CASSYSGQNSNQPQHF.

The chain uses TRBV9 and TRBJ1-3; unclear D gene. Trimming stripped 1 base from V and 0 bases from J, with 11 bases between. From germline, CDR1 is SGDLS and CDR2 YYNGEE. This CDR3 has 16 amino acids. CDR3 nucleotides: TGTGCCAGCAGCGTAAGCCCAACGAGCTCTGGAAACACCATATATTTT. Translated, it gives CASSVSPTSSGNTIYF.

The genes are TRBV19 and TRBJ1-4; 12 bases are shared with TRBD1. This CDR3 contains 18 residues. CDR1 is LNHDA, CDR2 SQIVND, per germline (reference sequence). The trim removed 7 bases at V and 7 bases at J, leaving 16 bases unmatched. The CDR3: CASTHRGTGGFGREKLFF. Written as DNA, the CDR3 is TGTGCCAGTACCCACCGCGGGACAGGGGGCTTCGGGCGTGAAAAACTGTTTTTT.

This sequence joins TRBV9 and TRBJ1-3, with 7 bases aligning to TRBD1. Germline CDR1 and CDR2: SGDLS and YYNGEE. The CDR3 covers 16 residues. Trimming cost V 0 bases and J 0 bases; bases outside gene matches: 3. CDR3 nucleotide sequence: TGTGCCAGCAGCGTAGGGGACAGACTCTCTGGAAACACCATATATTTT. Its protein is CASSVGDRLSGNTIYF. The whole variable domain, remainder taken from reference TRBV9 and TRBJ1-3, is DSGVTQTPKHLITATGQRVTLRCSPRSGDLSVYWYQQSLDQGLQFLIQYYNGEERAKGNILERFSAQQFPDLHSELNLSSLELGDSALYFCASSVGDRLSGNTIYFGEGSWLTVV.

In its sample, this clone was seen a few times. CDR3 loop: CASSLRTSGGLPPDTQYF. For the CDR3, the DNA is TGTGCCAGCAGCTTACGGACTAGCGGGGGGCTCCCCCCAGATACGCAGTATTTT. The chain couples TRBV11-2 to TRBJ2-3; TRBD2 matches 14 bases. The CDR3 contains 18 residues. Germline values: CDR1 SGHAT, CDR2 FQNNGV. With V trimmed by 2 bases and J by 4 bases, 8 bases remained unmatched.

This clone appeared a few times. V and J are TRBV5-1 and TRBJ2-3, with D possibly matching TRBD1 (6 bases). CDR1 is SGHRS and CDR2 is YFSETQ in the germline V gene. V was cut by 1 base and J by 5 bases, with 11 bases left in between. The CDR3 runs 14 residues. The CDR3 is CASSLSKGEDTQYF. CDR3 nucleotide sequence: TGCGCCAGCAGCTTGTCGAAGGGGGAAGATACGCAGTATTTT.

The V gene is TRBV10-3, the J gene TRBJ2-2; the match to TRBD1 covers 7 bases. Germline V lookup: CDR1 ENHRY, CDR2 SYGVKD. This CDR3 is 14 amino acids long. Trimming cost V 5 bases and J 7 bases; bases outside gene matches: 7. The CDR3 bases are TGTGCCATCAGTCGACAGGGAGAGGGCGGGGAGCTGTTTTTT. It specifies CAISRQGEGGELFF.

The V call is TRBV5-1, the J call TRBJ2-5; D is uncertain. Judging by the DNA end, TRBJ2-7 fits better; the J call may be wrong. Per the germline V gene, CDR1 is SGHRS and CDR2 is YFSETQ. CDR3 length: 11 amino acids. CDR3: CASSLGYEQYF. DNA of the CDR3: TGCGCCAGCAGCTTGGGCTACGAGCAGTACTTC.

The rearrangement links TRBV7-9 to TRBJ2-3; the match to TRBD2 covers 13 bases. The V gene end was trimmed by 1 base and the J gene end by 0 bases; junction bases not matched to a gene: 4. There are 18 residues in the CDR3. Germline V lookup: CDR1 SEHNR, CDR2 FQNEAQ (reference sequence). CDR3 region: CASSLGTSGGSSTDTQYF. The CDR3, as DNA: TGTGCCAGCAGCTTAGGGACTAGCGGGGGCTCTAGCACAGATACGCAGTATTTT.

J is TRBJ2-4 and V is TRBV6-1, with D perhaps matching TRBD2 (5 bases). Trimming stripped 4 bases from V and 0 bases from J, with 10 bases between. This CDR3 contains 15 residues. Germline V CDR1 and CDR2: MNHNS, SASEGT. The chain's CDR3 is CASSGGRVAKNIQYF. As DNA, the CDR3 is TGTGCCAGCAGTGGAGGGCGAGTAGCCAAAAACATTCAGTACTTC.

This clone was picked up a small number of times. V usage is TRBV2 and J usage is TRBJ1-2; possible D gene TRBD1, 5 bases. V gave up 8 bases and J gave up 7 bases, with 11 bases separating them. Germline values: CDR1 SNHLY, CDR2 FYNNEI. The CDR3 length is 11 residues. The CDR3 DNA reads TGTGCCAGCTCGCAGGGTGCTGGCTACACCTTC. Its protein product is CASSQGAGYTF.